The clone carrying this T cell receptor (beta chain) was seen just once. Its antigen is still unknown. Profiling relied on immunoSEQ multiplex PCR, and the TCRdb table lists in-frame clones only, not all of them. The sample has under 50,000 clones; about nine tenths are singletons. These data are taken from a study of T cells in localized non-small cell lung cancer. Findings and caveats of the study: Researchers found a median around 57 of the top 100 tumor clones in adjacent lung.

Trimming cost V 0 bases and J 6 bases, with 11 bases left between them. The CDR3 length is 14 residues. Germline V gene lookup returns CDR1 MNHNY and CDR2 SVGAGI (reference sequence). The sample here was peripheral blood mononuclear cells, taken before any cancer treatment. The sequence derives from a male donor older than 55 with stage II lung adenocarcinoma. The chain uses TRBV6-6 and TRBJ1-1, with D tentatively TRBD1 (6 bases). The DNA of the CDR3 is TGTGCCAGCAGTTACTCCGGGGGCGGGGCTGAAGCTTTCTTT. As protein: CASSYSGGGAEAFF.